These 15 T cell receptor beta chains were sequenced from one sample in a study of cytotoxic CD8 clonotypes in ibrutinib-treated CLL (dated by TCRdb to the early 2020s). The time point label corresponds to: progressive disease on ibrutinib. Preparation of the library involved the immunoSEQ multiplex PCR assay. The table was pulled from immuneACCESS by TCRdb, which kept in-frame rearrangements only. Such tables lose some clones; where checked, under half of the loss comes from unresolved V genes, and the rest has no known cause. The table for this sample lists about 68,000 clones; 80% of them were counted only once. The leading ten clones occupy around 7.7% of the sample. This material consisted of PBMCs, taken at disease progression, from a patient treated with ibrutinib. These receptors were collected from a human donor with chronic lymphocytic leukemia.

The chain has TRBV4-2 and TRBJ2-3; D possibly corresponds to TRBD2 (5 bases). With 1 base removed from V and 1 base from J, the gap between germline ends came to 15 bases. This CDR3 has 17 residues. Per germline, CDR1 LGHNA and CDR2 YNFKEQ. The CDR3 loop is CASSQGLGEFGTDTQYF. The CDR3 DNA sequence: TGTGCCAGCAGCCAAGGGCTCGGGGAGTTCGGCACAGATACGCAGTATTTT.

The chain combines TRBV13 with TRBJ2-7; TRBD1 aligns across 10 bases. V gave up 8 bases and J gave up 3 bases; unmatched junction bases: 10. Looked up from germline, CDR1 is PRHDT and CDR2 is FYEKMQ (reference sequence). CDR3 length: 15 amino acids. In DNA, the CDR3 is TGTGCCAGCCGCTGGGGACAGGGGAAGGGCTACGAGCAGTACTTC. It is translated as CASRWGQGKGYEQYF.

This clone was counted only a few times. The V call is TRBV30, the J call TRBJ2-7; D uncertain. The V gene lost 0 bases and the J gene lost 2 bases, with 20 bases spanning the gap. The CDR3 loop spans 17 amino acids. Germline V gives CDR1 GTSNPN, CDR2 SVGIG (reference sequence). The CDR3 reads CAWSVPPRLARTYEQYF. The CDR3 region has the DNA TGTGCCTGGAGTGTTCCCCCCCGTTTGGCGCGCACCTACGAGCAGTACTTC.

The chain joins TRBV27 to TRBJ1-4; D call uncertain. V was clipped by 7 bases and J by 0 bases, with 12 bases between them. Germline CDR1 MNHEY, CDR2 SMNVEV (reference sequence). The CDR3 consists of 15 residues. As DNA, the CDR3 is TGTGCCAGCACTTGGACGGACCCAACTAATGAAAAACTGTTTTTT. The encoded protein is CASTWTDPTNEKLFF.

V usage is TRBV10-3 and J usage is TRBJ2-1, with 8 bases identical to TRBD1. The CDR3 contains 14 residues. V shed 6 bases and J 9 bases; nucleotides not matched to a gene: 10. Germline assignment: CDR1 ENHRY and CDR2 SYGVKD. CDR3 bases: TGTGCCATCAGGACCGGGACAGGTTCACGTGAGCAGTTCTTC. Translated, it gives CAIRTGTGSREQFF.

The CDR3 sequence: CASSLDRVREKLFF. In DNA form, the CDR3 reads TGCGCCAGCAGCTTGGACAGGGTACGCGAAAAACTGTTTTTT. V gene TRBV5-1 combines with J gene TRBJ1-4; D may be TRBD1 (6 bases). V was trimmed by 0 bases and J by 8 bases, leaving 11 bases between them. CDR3 length: 14 amino acids. CDR1 and CDR2 from the germline V gene are SGHRS and YFSETQ.

In its sample, this clone was seen once. The chain links TRBV19 to TRBJ2-4, with D hard to call. Germline V lookup: CDR1 LNHDA, CDR2 SQIVND (reference sequence). Trimming pared 9 bases from V and 1 base from J, leaving 4 bases between. The CDR3 is 11 residues long. CDR3 protein: CASLAKNIQYF. In DNA form, the CDR3 reads TGTGCCAGCCTGGCCAAAAACATTCAGTACTTC.

The rearrangement uses TRBV5-1 and TRBJ1-6; D is ambiguous. The CDR3 has 15 residues. V lost 0 bases to trimming and J lost 9 bases, with 13 bases between them. Per germline, CDR1 SGHRS and CDR2 YFSETQ. Written as DNA, the CDR3 is TGCGCCAGCAGCTTGGGGCTAGAAGGGAGTTCACCCCTCCACTTT. It codes for CASSLGLEGSSPLHF.

The chain joins TRBV30 to TRBJ1-2; D is unresolved. The CDR3 sequence is 13 residues long. CDR1 is GTSNPN, CDR2 SVGIG, per germline (reference sequence). Trimming left V 1 base short and J 7 bases short, with 13 bases between. The CDR3 bases are TGTGCCTGGAGTGCACTTTCGGGCTCTGGCTACACCTTC. Amino acids: CAWSALSGSGYTF.

The rearrangement joins TRBV2 to TRBJ1-1; D unresolved. The CDR3 has 13 amino acids. Germline lookup yields CDR1 SNHLY and CDR2 FYNNEI. Trimming took 11 bases from V and 1 from J, leaving 14 bases between them. The CDR3 here is CAFKGGWNTEAFF. In nucleotides, the CDR3 is TGTGCCTTTAAGGGCGGCTGGAACACTGAAGCTTTCTTT.

The chain couples TRBV4-1 to TRBJ1-5; D unclear. V was cut by 2 bases and J by 3 bases, with 5 bases left in between. The CDR3 loop spans 13 amino acids. Germline-derived CDR1 and CDR2 are MGHRA and YSYEKL. CDR3 bases: TGCGCCAGCAGCCAACAGCCCAATCAGCCCCAGCATTTT. Amino acid sequence: CASSQQPNQPQHF.

The J gene is TRBJ1-6, the V gene TRBV30; possibly TRBD1 for D (5 bases). There are 14 residues in the CDR3. The germline V gene has CDR1 GTSNPN and CDR2 SVGIG (reference sequence). V was cut by 2 bases and J by 4 bases, with 9 bases left in between. CDR3 DNA: TGTGCCTGGAGTTCGGGGGGATATAATTCACCCCTCCACTTT. Translation gives CAWSSGGYNSPLHF. The full variable domain, its missing parts supplied by reference TRBV30 and TRBJ1-6, is SQTIHQWPATLVQPVGSPLSLECTVEGTSNPNLYWYRQAAGRGLQLLFYSVGIGQISSEVPQNLSASRPQDRQFILSSKKLLLSDSGFYLCAWSSGGYNSPLHFGNGTRLTVT.

The gene calls are TRBV28 and TRBJ1-5; no reliable D call. The germline V gene encodes CDR1 MDHEN and CDR2 SYDVKM. CDR3 length equals 12 residues. V dropped 5 bases and J dropped 8 bases, with 10 bases sitting between them. The DNA for the CDR3 is TGTGCCAGCAGTATCCTTACAGAGCCCCAGCATTTT. Its protein is CASSILTEPQHF.

The V gene is TRBV14, the J gene TRBJ2-3, with D perhaps given as TRBD1 or TRBD2 (5 bases each). Germline V CDR1 and CDR2: SGHDN, FVKESK. Trimming removed 6 bases from V and 3 bases from J, with 10 bases in between. The length of the CDR3 is 13 residues. The chain's CDR3 is CASRPRGTDTQYF. The CDR3 nucleotides read TGTGCCAGCAGGCCGAGGGGTACAGATACGCAGTATTTT.

The chain employs TRBV2 and TRBJ2-7; TRBD1 matches at 10 bases. Germline loops: CDR1 SNHLY, CDR2 FYNNEI. J lost 2 bases, V lost 0 bases, and 4 bases had no gene match. The CDR3 length is 16 residues. The CDR3 is CASSEARGTGAYEQYF. As DNA, the CDR3 is TGTGCCAGCAGTGAAGCGCGGGGGACAGGGGCCTACGAGCAGTACTTC.